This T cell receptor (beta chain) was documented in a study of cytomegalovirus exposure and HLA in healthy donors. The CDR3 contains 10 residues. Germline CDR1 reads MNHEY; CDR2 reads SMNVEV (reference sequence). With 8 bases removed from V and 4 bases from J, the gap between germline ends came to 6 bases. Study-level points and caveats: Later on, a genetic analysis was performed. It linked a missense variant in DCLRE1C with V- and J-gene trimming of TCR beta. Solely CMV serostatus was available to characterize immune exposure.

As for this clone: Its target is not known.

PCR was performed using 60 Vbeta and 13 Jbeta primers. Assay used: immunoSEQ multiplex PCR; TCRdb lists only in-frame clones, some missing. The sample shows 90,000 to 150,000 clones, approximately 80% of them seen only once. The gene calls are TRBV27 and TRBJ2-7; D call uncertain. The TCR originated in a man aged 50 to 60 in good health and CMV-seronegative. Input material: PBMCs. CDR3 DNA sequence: TGTGCCAGCGGCACATACGAGCAGTACTTC. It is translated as CASGTYEQYF.